This entry lists 28 T cell receptor beta chains sequenced from one sample in a study of T-cell reconstitution after alpha-beta-depleted transplantation in children (dated by TCRdb to the mid-2010s). The library was obtained by PCR. Sequencing was performed on an Illumina HiSeq 2500. To normalize quantification of the TCRbeta repertoire, the TCR libraries were built with molecular barcoding that relied on unique molecular identifiers. The public reads were reprocessed in TCRdb via fastp at Q25 and MiXCR, keeping in-frame beta chains. For every CDR3 protein sequence, its rows merge into one entry that carries the most common genes and DNA. A total of about 580,000 distinct CDR3 sequences appear in this sample, around 23% of them only once. The ten largest account for around an eighth of the sample. The intended sense of this specimen's treatment or condition label: allogeneic hematopoietic cell transplantation with graft depleted of TCRalphabeta T cells and CD19 B cells.

The material was PBMCs, mostly from graft donor cells, obtained 360 days after TCRalphabeta/CD19-depleted stem cell transplant. The receptor source for this set is a boy under two years old who had a stem cell transplant for acute myeloid leukemia, so the T cells may come from the graft donor.

This clonotype was seen a handful of times. V and J are TRBV6-5 and TRBJ1-3, with D hard to call. Trimming pared 7 bases from V and 4 bases from J, leaving 5 bases between. Germline values: CDR1 MNHEY, CDR2 SVGAGI. The CDR3 is 11 residues long. This CDR3 reads CASTRGNTIYF. CDR3 DNA sequence: TGTGCCAGCACCCGAGGAAACACCATATATTTT.

The chain is built from TRBV7-6 and TRBJ2-2; 8 bases map to TRBD1. V gave up 3 bases and J gave up 6 bases; unmatched junction bases: 6. This CDR3 contains 15 residues. CDR1 is SGHVS, CDR2 FNYEAQ, per germline. In nucleotides, the CDR3 is TGTGCCAGCAGCTTGGAGACAGGGGTGGCCGGGGAGCTGTTTTTT. Encoded protein: CASSLETGVAGELFF.

As concerns this clonotype: A clone one base away is much larger, so this may be a read error. The gene calls are TRBV20-1 and TRBJ2-2, with D maybe TRBD1 (6 bases). Germline values: CDR1 DFQATT, CDR2 SNEGSKA (reference sequence). CDR3 length: 16 amino acids. In DNA form, the CDR3 reads TGCTGTGCTATCGACCTCGGTCAGGGGAGAACCGGGGAGCTGTTTTTT. It specifies CCAIDLGQGRTGELFF.

This chain links TRBV20-1 with TRBJ2-7, with 10 nucleotides matching TRBD1. The V gene's germline CDR1 is DFQATT and CDR2 SNEGSKA (reference sequence). The CDR3 has 13 amino acids. The V and J ends lost 5 bases and 2 bases, in that order; junction bases with no gene match: 3. The CDR3 nucleotides are TGCAGTGCTCCCGGGACAGGGGCCTACGAGCAGTACTTC. It translates to CSAPGTGAYEQYF.

This clonotype has just one count. The CDR3 spells CASSHPQDYTEAFF. The CDR3 bases are TGTGCCAGCAGCCACCCCCAGGACTACACTGAAGCTTTCTTT. The V gene is TRBV14, the J gene TRBJ1-1; D unclear. Trimming pared 3 bases from V and 3 bases from J, leaving 11 bases between. Per germline, CDR1 SGHDN and CDR2 FVKESK. The CDR3 is 14 residues long.

This chain's CDR3 is CASSYSHSGENTQYF. The CDR3 region has the DNA TGTGCCAGCAGTTATAGCCATAGCGGGGAGAATACGCAGTATTTT. The rearrangement uses TRBV6-5 and TRBJ2-3; 8 bases are a match to TRBD2. This CDR3 is built from 15 residues. CDR1 and CDR2 (germline): MNHEY, SVGAGI. V was clipped by 3 bases and J by 7 bases; unmatched bases: 9.

This clonotype was counted ten times or more. The V and J genes are TRBV5-1 and TRBJ2-1; 7 nucleotides match TRBD1. CDR1 is SGHRS, CDR2 YFSETQ, per germline. V trimming: 0 bases; J trimming: 8 bases; junction bases outside the gene matches: 5. This CDR3 has 14 amino acids. CDR3 DNA sequence: TGCGCCAGCAGCTTGGGGACAGGCCTCCATGAGCAGTTCTTC. Its translation is CASSLGTGLHEQFF.

This clonotype showed up just a few times. V usage is TRBV28 and J usage is TRBJ2-7; TRBD1 aligns across 7 bases. This CDR3 has 14 amino acids. V shed 5 bases, J shed 4 bases, and the junction held 8 bases outside the gene matches. The germline V gene encodes CDR1 MDHEN and CDR2 SYDVKM. The CDR3 loop reads CASSPPDRRYEQYV. The CDR3 DNA reads TGTGCCAGCAGTCCTCCGGACAGGCGGTACGAGCAGTACGTC.

This chain joins TRBV6-1 and TRBJ1-5; perhaps TRBD1 as D (5 bases). This CDR3 spans 17 amino acids. Germline CDR1 is MNHNS and CDR2 is SASEGT. The germline V and J ends were trimmed by 8 bases and 0 bases, with 20 bases remaining between them. CDR3 residues: CASRKAGRIDSNQPQHF. The DNA of the CDR3 is TGTGCCAGCCGGAAAGCGGGACGGATAGATAGCAATCAGCCCCAGCATTTT.

The V call is TRBV29-1, the J call TRBJ2-2; TRBD1 agrees at 8 bases. Germline lookup yields CDR1 SQVTM and CDR2 ANQGSEA. The CDR3 extends over 13 amino acids. The V and J ends lost 6 bases and 7 bases, in that order; junction bases with no gene match: 7. CDR3: CSVLRGQSGELFF. The CDR3 DNA follows: TGCAGCGTCCTCAGGGGGCAGAGCGGGGAGCTGTTTTTT.

The chain joins TRBV3-1 to TRBJ2-7; a possible D gene is TRBD1 (5 bases). The CDR3 runs to 15 residues. From germline, CDR1 is LGHDT and CDR2 YNNKEL (reference sequence). Trimming shortened V by 3 bases and J by 0 bases, and 12 bases separated the two germline ends. DNA of the CDR3: TGTGCCAGCAGCCAGGGCCGACAGAGCTCCTACGAGCAGTACGTC. Encoded protein: CASSQGRQSSYEQYV.

This clonotype was observed at least ten times. The J gene is TRBJ2-7, the V gene TRBV20-1; a possible D gene is TRBD1 (5 bases). The ends were cut back, 0 bases at V and 12 bases at J, with 15 bases in the middle. Looked up from germline, CDR1 is DFQATT and CDR2 is SNEGSKA (reference sequence). The CDR3 runs 12 residues. CDR3 sequence: CSARDNRKPAYV. In DNA, the CDR3 is TGCAGTGCTAGAGACAACAGGAAACCGGCGTACGTC.

The chain combines TRBV29-1 with TRBJ1-2; possibly TRBD1 for D (6 bases). This CDR3 region has 13 residues. Germline V gives CDR1 SQVTM, CDR2 ANQGSEA. V dropped 6 bases and J dropped 4 bases, with 15 bases sitting between them. The DNA of the CDR3 is TGCAGCGTGGGGCAGACAGGCCTCTATGGCTACACCTTC. Its protein product is CSVGQTGLYGYTF.

The V gene is TRBV4-3, the J gene TRBJ2-3; the match to TRBD2 covers 11 bases. The V and J ends lost 4 bases and 5 bases, in that order; junction bases with no gene match: 5. Per the germline V gene, CDR1 is LGHNA and CDR2 is YSLEER. This CDR3 contains 15 residues. CDR3 DNA sequence: TGCGCCAGCAGCCCTACCGGGACTAGCGGAGATACGCAGTATTTT. Amino acid sequence: CASSPTGTSGDTQYF.

In its sample, this clonotype was seen many times. The rearrangement uses TRBV24-1 and TRBJ2-3; TRBD1 agrees at 7 bases. V lost 3 bases and J lost 4; bases outside the gene matches: 15. The CDR3 covers 18 residues. Germline values: CDR1 KGHDR, CDR2 SFDVKD. CDR3 coding DNA: TGTGCCACCAGTGATAGGCGACGCACCGGGACAGCCGCAGATACGCAGTATTTT. Its protein is CATSDRRRTGTAADTQYF.

This clonotype showed up just once. V gene TRBV7-8 combines with J gene TRBJ2-3; TRBD2 matches at 7 bases. The CDR3 has 18 residues. The V gene end was trimmed by 4 bases and the J gene end by 4 bases; junction bases not matched to a gene: 17. Germline V gene sequence: CDR1 SGHVS, CDR2 FQNEAQ. Written as DNA, the CDR3 is TGTGCCAGCAGCTCCACTCGAGATCCTAGCGGAGAATCAGATACGCAGTATTTT. This codes for CASSSTRDPSGESDTQYF.

The V call is TRBV20-1, the J call TRBJ2-3; 12 bases align to TRBD2. The CDR3 contains 15 residues. Per the germline V gene, CDR1 is DFQATT and CDR2 is SNEGSKA (reference sequence). J was trimmed by 4 bases and V by 2 bases; bases with no gene match: 4. The CDR3 is CSARLAGGPADTQYF. The DNA for the CDR3 is TGCAGTGCTAGACTAGCGGGGGGGCCGGCAGATACGCAGTATTTT.

This sequence joins TRBV5-1 and TRBJ2-1; D is perhaps TRBD1 (6 bases). V lost 0 bases to trimming and J lost 10 bases, with 17 bases between them. Per germline, CDR1 SGHRS and CDR2 YFSETQ. The CDR3 spans 15 residues. In DNA, the CDR3 is TGCGCCAGCAGCTTGGTCCCACAGGGTCTTTACGAGCAGTTCTTC. Its translation is CASSLVPQGLYEQFF.

V gene TRBV7-3 combines with J gene TRBJ2-3; TRBD2 might be the D (5 bases). CDR3 length: 15 residues. Per germline, CDR1 SGHTA and CDR2 FQGTGA. Trimming removed 3 bases at V and 4 bases at J, with 14 bases between. CDR3 nucleotides: TGTGCCAGCAGCTTTTCGGTGGACTCCCCAGATACGCAGTATTTT. Its protein product is CASSFSVDSPDTQYF.

The genes are TRBV5-1 and TRBJ2-1, with 7 positions matching TRBD1. CDR1 is SGHRS, CDR2 YFSETQ, per germline. The CDR3 is 16 residues long. V gave up 4 bases and J gave up 3 bases; unmatched junction bases: 10. DNA of the CDR3: TGCGCCAGCAGCCCTACAGGGGACCCCGTCTACAATGAGCAGTTCTTC. This sequence encodes CASSPTGDPVYNEQFF.

The rearrangement uses TRBV4-2 and TRBJ2-3; D may match TRBD1 or TRBD2 (6 bases each). Trimming stripped 4 bases from V and 1 base from J, with 21 bases between. From germline, CDR1 is LGHNA and CDR2 YNFKEQ. This CDR3 region has 18 residues. The CDR3 protein is CASSPSQSRGGRTDTQYF. CDR3 nucleotides: TGTGCCAGCAGCCCAAGTCAGTCGAGAGGGGGGCGCACAGATACGCAGTATTTT.

Only a few counts were recorded for this clonotype. The chain recombines TRBV20-1 with TRBJ1-5; 8 bases align to TRBD1. The CDR3 sequence is 13 residues long. Germline assignment: CDR1 DFQATT and CDR2 SNEGSKA (reference sequence). V dropped 7 bases and J dropped 7; count of bases not matched to a gene: 9. The CDR3 here is CSGGNDRGQPQHF. The CDR3 DNA sequence: TGCAGTGGGGGGAACGACAGGGGCCAGCCCCAGCATTTT.

This clonotype was observed a handful of times. The chain uses TRBV6-5 and TRBJ2-1; 13 bases are shared with TRBD2. From germline, CDR1 is MNHEY and CDR2 SVGAGI. The CDR3 loop spans 17 amino acids. Unmatched junction bases numbered 5, after V lost 0 bases and J lost 6 bases. The CDR3 is CASSYSPLAGGLNEQFF. The CDR3 DNA is TGTGCCAGCAGTTACTCCCCACTAGCGGGGGGGCTCAATGAGCAGTTCTTC.

In its sample, this clonotype was seen many times. The chain uses TRBV20-1 and TRBJ2-7; TRBD1 might be the D (6 bases). V lost 6 bases and J 0 bases, leaving 21 bases between the germline ends. The V gene's germline CDR1 is DFQATT and CDR2 SNEGSKA (reference sequence). The length of the CDR3 is 16 residues. CDR3 amino acids: CSASTGIRPSSYEQYF. CDR3 nucleotides: TGCAGTGCCTCGACAGGAATTAGGCCGAGCTCCTACGAGCAGTACTTC.

Ten or more counts support this clonotype. The chain carries TRBV14 and TRBJ2-1; TRBD1 matches 8 bases. V dropped 5 bases and J dropped 8; count of bases not matched to a gene: 8. The CDR3 length is 14 residues. Germline V gene lookup returns CDR1 SGHDN and CDR2 FVKESK. CDR3 coding DNA: TGTGCCAGCAGCACCCAGGGGGCTTTGGATGAGCAGTTCTTC. It encodes CASSTQGALDEQFF. Complete variable domain (other parts from reference TRBV14 and TRBJ2-1): EAGVTQFPSHSVIEKGQTVTLRCDPISGHDNLYWYRRVMGKEIKFLLHFVKESKQDESGMPNNRFLAERTGGTYSTLKVQPAELEDSGVYFCASSTQGALDEQFFGPGTRLTVL.

This rearrangement joins TRBV12-3 or TRBV12-4 to TRBJ2-7, with 8 bases that match TRBD1. V lost 6 bases, J lost 3 bases, and 4 bases stayed unmatched. The CDR3 extends over 13 amino acids. CDR3 coding DNA: TGTGCCAGCAGATGGACAGGGAGCTACGAGCAGTACTTC. Its translation is CASRWTGSYEQYF.

This sequence joins TRBV29-1 and TRBJ1-2, with a weak D call TRBD1 (5 bases). V lost 3 bases and J lost 4, with 9 bases in between. CDR1 is SQVTM and CDR2 is ANQGSEA in the germline V gene. This CDR3 comprises 12 residues. The CDR3 is CSVDWQGYGYTF. Written as DNA, the CDR3 is TGCAGCGTTGATTGGCAGGGCTATGGCTACACCTTC.

This clonotype showed up many times. The chain has TRBV20-1 and TRBJ2-1; 7 nucleotides agree with TRBD2. Per the germline V gene, CDR1 is DFQATT and CDR2 is SNEGSKA (reference sequence). The CDR3 extends over 19 amino acids. With 3 bases clipped from V and 0 bases from J, the junction kept 17 bases outside the gene matches. For the CDR3, the DNA is TGCAGTGCTAGTCAGTCCCTCGTGGGAGCGGGGCACTCCTACAATGAGCAGTTCTTC. Amino acid sequence: CSASQSLVGAGHSYNEQFF.